The T cell receptor (beta chain) described here comes from a study of tissue T cells after allogeneic stem cell transplantation. This sample's time point: mouse harvest day 14 after allogeneic transplant. Mouse grafts combined 10^7 T-cell-depleted bone marrow cells with 10^6 splenic CD5+ T cells. Tissues came from B6→BALB/c major-mismatch GVHD mice at day 7 or 14. Profiled with immunoSEQ multiplex PCR; TCRdb holds only in-frame clones, not every one. The top ten hold 6.5% to 7% of the sample, which has thousands of clones, around 32% seen once. Concerning this clone: Its antigen is unidentified. The gene names given are mouse names. The sequence runs out 1 residue before the end of the CDR3; the remainder is reconstructed from the germline J gene.

Study-wide results and limits: Few T cell clones were shared across patients, but motif clusters showed tissue-specific shared signatures. This small cohort was clinically heterogeneous, and sampling depth was a limitation.

V was clipped by 3 bases and J by 4 bases; unmatched bases: 7. The CDR3 has 16 amino acids. Germline assignment: CDR1 SNHLY and CDR2 FYNGKV (reference sequence). The sequence came from a female BALB/c mouse given C57BL/6 T cells with graft-versus-host disease after an allogeneic hematopoietic cell transplant. Sequencing was performed on skin. The V gene is TRBV3, the J gene TRBJ2-3; 10 nucleotides match TRBD2. CDR3 region: CASSLGWGGATETLYF. Partial CDR3 DNA: TGTGCCAGCAGCTTGGGCTGGGGGGGCGCCACAGAAACGCTGTAT.